This is a list of T cell receptor beta chains from one sample in a study of T cells in Graves' hyperthyroidism and ophthalmopathy. MiXCR was run by TCRdb on the multiplex PCR reads, yielding one entry per CDR3 protein. The sample carries roughly 550,000 distinct CDR3 sequences, more than 15% recorded once. Material for sequencing was blood. These receptors came from a woman aged 25 to 39 with Graves' ophthalmopathy. Each CDR3 is given with its conserved first and last residue. A D gene is named only where the DNA matches it firmly. Part of the rows lack a size; the others show once, few, many or a class for expanded clones.

j_call | clone_size | d_call | v_call | cdr3_nt | cdr3_aa
TRBJ2-7 | few | - | TRBV20-1 | TGCAGTGTCGGTCAGGGTGACTACGAGCAGTACTTC | CSVGQGDYEQYF
TRBJ1-1 | many | - | TRBV20-1 | TGCAGTGCTAGGACAGCGAACACTGAAGCTTTCTTT | CSARTANTEAFF
TRBJ2-1 | - | - | TRBV20-1 | TGCAGTGGATCCAAGTTGGGTGAGCAGTTCTTC | CSGSKLGEQFF
TRBJ2-5 | - | - | TRBV6-5 | TGTGCCAGCAGTTACTCGATGACAGCGCAATTGTACCAAGAGACCCAGTACTTC | CASSYSMTAQLYQETQYF
TRBJ1-1 | many | - | TRBV7-2 | TGTGCCAGCAGTCGGCAAGCGAACACTGAAGCTTTCTTT | CASSRQANTEAFF
TRBJ2-1 | many | - | TRBV12-3/TRBV12-4 | TGTGCCAGCAGTTTCGGACCTCGGAAGGCCAATGAGCAGTTCTTC | CASSFGPRKANEQFF
TRBJ1-6 | few | - | TRBV6-2/TRBV6-3 | TGTGCCAGCAGTTACCAGACTAATTCACCCCTCCACTTT | CASSYQTNSPLHF
TRBJ1-5 | - | - | TRBV3-1 | TGTGCCAGCAGCCTTAGGACCCCTGAAGGGTCTGGTCAGCCCCAGCATTTT | CASSLRTPEGSGQPQHF
TRBJ2-7 | many | TRBD1 | TRBV27 | TGTGCCAGCAGTTTACTACAGGGGGGCTACGAGCAGTACTTC | CASSLLQGGYEQYF
TRBJ1-2 | few | - | TRBV5-4 | TGTGCCAGCAGCGCGGACGCCGACTATGGCTACACCTTC | CASSADADYGYTF
TRBJ2-3 | - | - | TRBV7-9 | TGTGCCAGCAGCCCCTCCGCGGGATGCACAGATACGCAGTATTTT | CASSPSAGCTDTQYF
TRBJ2-3 | few | - | TRBV6-1 | TGTGCCAGCAGTGTCAGGGGGGCAGATACGCAGTATTTT | CASSVRGADTQYF
TRBJ2-1 | - | - | TRBV14 | TGTGCCAGCAGCCAACTTGGGCGTGTCGACTACAATGAGCAGTTCTTC | CASSQLGRVDYNEQFF
TRBJ2-7 | many | - | TRBV28 | TGTGCCAGCAGCGAGGGCCGATACGAGCAGTACTTC | CASSEGRYEQYF
TRBJ2-3 | - | TRBD1 | TRBV4-2 | TGTGCCAGCAGCCAAGATGGACAGGGCACAGATACGCAGTATTTT | CASSQDGQGTDTQYF
TRBJ2-7 | many | TRBD1 | TRBV20-1 | TGCAGTGCTCCCCCCAGACAGGGGGTAACCTACGAGCAGTACTTC | CSAPPRQGVTYEQYF
TRBJ2-1 | many | - | TRBV30 | TGTGCCTGGAGTCCTGACAATGAGCAGTTCTTC | CAWSPDNEQFF
TRBJ1-1 | many | - | TRBV7-2 | TGTGCCAGCAGCTTGAGCAGGGTGAACACTGAAGCTTTCTTT | CASSLSRVNTEAFF
TRBJ2-2 | - | TRBD2 | TRBV11-2 | TGTGCCAGCAGCCCCAGACTAGCGGCTAACACCGGGGAGCTGTTTTTT | CASSPRLAANTGELFF
TRBJ1-4 | few | TRBD1 | TRBV28 | TGTGCCAGCAGTCCGCCGACAGGGGGAAATGAAAAACTGTTTTTT | CASSPPTGGNEKLFF
TRBJ1-1 | - | - | TRBV6-1 | TGTGCCAGCCAAGCCCAGGGATTGGCCACTGAAGCTTTCTTT | CASQAQGLATEAFF
TRBJ1-5 | many | - | TRBV7-9 | TGTGCCAGCAGCTTAGGGCCAGGGAGGCGCCAGCCCCAGCATTTT | CASSLGPGRRQPQHF
TRBJ2-7 | few | - | TRBV24-1 | TGTGCCACCAAGGTGTCAGGTTTGACCTACGAGCAGTACTTC | CATKVSGLTYEQYF
TRBJ2-7 | many | TRBD1 | TRBV12-3/TRBV12-4 | TGTGCCAGCAGCCCCAGACAGGGCTGGCGCGAGCAGTACTTC | CASSPRQGWREQYF
TRBJ2-3 | many | - | TRBV10-3 | TGTGCCATCGCCCGGAGCCTCACAGATACGCAGTATTTT | CAIARSLTDTQYF
TRBJ2-7 | - | - | TRBV4-2 | TGTGCCAGCAGCCAAGAAAGGACAGACTACGAGCAGTACTTC | CASSQERTDYEQYF
TRBJ2-5 | many | - | TRBV7-9 | TGTGCCAGCAGCTTAGGCCTCCGGGGAGAAGAGACCCAGTACTTC | CASSLGLRGEETQYF
TRBJ1-1 | few | - | TRBV28 | TGTGCCAGCAGTTTACAGGGGTTCAACACTGAAGCTTTCTTT | CASSLQGFNTEAFF
TRBJ2-2 | - | TRBD1 | TRBV6-6 | TGTGCCAGCAGTTACGAGACAGGGATAGCGAACACCGGGGAGCTGTTTTTT | CASSYETGIANTGELFF
TRBJ1-3 | - | - | TRBV6-5 | TGTGCCAGCAGTAACTCCCGCTCTGGAAACACCACATATTTT | CASSNSRSGNTTYF
TRBJ2-3 | many | TRBD2 | TRBV12-3/TRBV12-4 | TGTGCCAGCAGTTCCGGGACTAGCCTCAGCACAGATACGCAGTATTTT | CASSSGTSLSTDTQYF
TRBJ2-1 | few | TRBD2 | TRBV20-1 | TGCAGTGCAGCCCATAGCGGGAGGTACAATGAGCAGTTCTTC | CSAAHSGRYNEQFF
TRBJ2-1 | - | - | TRBV12-5 | TGTGCTAGTGGTTTGGTATGGGGCAGATGGGTATGCTACAATGAGCAGTTCTTC | CASGLVWGRWVCYNEQFF
TRBJ2-1 | few | - | TRBV19 | TGTGCCAGTTCAGGGTCGGGGTTGGATGAGCAGTTCTTC | CASSGSGLDEQFF
TRBJ2-7 | - | - | TRBV12-3/TRBV12-4 | TGTGCCAGCAGGCAACCAGGTGGCTACGAGCAGTACTTC | CASRQPGGYEQYF
TRBJ2-3 | - | - | TRBV27 | TGTGCCAGCAGAAAAAGGCAGGGGGGAGATACGCAGTATTTT | CASRKRQGGDTQYF
TRBJ2-3 | - | TRBD2 | TRBV7-3 | TGTGCCAGCAGCTCCTCCTCCGGGACTAGCGGATTCACAGATACGCAGTATTTT | CASSSSSGTSGFTDTQYF
TRBJ2-5 | many | TRBD2 | TRBV25-1 | TGTGCCAGCAGTGACCCCCTAGCGGGGCACCAAGAGACCCAGTACTTC | CASSDPLAGHQETQYF
TRBJ1-6 | - | - | TRBV28 | TGTGCCAGCAAACAGGGTGATAATTCACCCCTCCACTTT | CASKQGDNSPLHF
TRBJ2-5 | many | TRBD2 | TRBV7-8 | TGTGCCAGCAGCACTCGGACTAGCGGGATAGAGACCCAGTACTTC | CASSTRTSGIETQYF
TRBJ2-1 | - | - | TRBV25-1 | TGTGCCAGCAGTCGCGGCCCCCCCTACAATGAGCAGTTCTTC | CASSRGPPYNEQFF
TRBJ2-7 | - | - | TRBV28 | TGTGCCAGCGCATCACCGTACTACGAGCAGTACTTC | CASASPYYEQYF
TRBJ2-7 | many | - | TRBV2 | TGTGCCAGCAGATCGAGTGGACTTACCTACGAGCAGTACTTC | CASRSSGLTYEQYF
TRBJ2-7 | many | - | TRBV30 | TGTGCCTGGAGCCGGGTATACGAGCAGTACTTC | CAWSRVYEQYF
TRBJ1-5 | many | - | TRBV30 | TGTGCCTGGAGTAGCGGGGTTGATCAGCCCCAGCATTTT | CAWSSGVDQPQHF
TRBJ1-2 | many | - | TRBV7-9 | TGTGCCAGCAGCTTACAGGGAATCTATGGCTACACCTTC | CASSLQGIYGYTF
TRBJ2-7 | many | - | TRBV27 | TGTGCCAGCAGTTTAGGGTCGGCCCCCTCCTACGAGCAGTACTTC | CASSLGSAPSYEQYF
TRBJ1-5 | few | TRBD1 | TRBV28 | TGTGCCAGCAGTAGGCCGACAGGGGGCGGCAATCAGCCCCAGCATTTT | CASSRPTGGGNQPQHF
TRBJ2-2 | once | TRBD2 | TRBV7-3 | TGTGCCAGCAGCTTACAGCGGGGAGTGAACACCGGGGAGCTGTTTTTT | CASSLQRGVNTGELFF
TRBJ2-1 | - | - | TRBV6-2/TRBV6-3 | TGTGCCAGCAGTATTCAGAAGAGCTCCTACAATGAGCAGTTCTTC | CASSIQKSSYNEQFF
TRBJ2-3 | few | - | TRBV5-4 | TGTGCCCGCAGCGTACTTACAGGGACGGATACGCAGTATTTT | CARSVLTGTDTQYF